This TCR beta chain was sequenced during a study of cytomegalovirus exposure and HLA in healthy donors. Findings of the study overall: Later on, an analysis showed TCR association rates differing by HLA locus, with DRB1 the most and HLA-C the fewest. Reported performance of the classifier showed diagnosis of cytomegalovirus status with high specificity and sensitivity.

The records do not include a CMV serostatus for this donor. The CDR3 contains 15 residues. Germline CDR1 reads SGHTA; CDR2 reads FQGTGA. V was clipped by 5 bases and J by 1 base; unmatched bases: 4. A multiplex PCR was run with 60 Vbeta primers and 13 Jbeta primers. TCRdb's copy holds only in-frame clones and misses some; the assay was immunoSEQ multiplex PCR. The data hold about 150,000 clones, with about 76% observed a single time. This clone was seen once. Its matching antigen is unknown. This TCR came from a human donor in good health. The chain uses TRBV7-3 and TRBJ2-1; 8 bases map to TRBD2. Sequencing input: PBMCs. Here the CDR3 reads CASSRSGESYNEQFF. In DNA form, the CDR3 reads TGTGCCAGCAGCCGTAGCGGGGAATCCTACAATGAGCAGTTCTTC.